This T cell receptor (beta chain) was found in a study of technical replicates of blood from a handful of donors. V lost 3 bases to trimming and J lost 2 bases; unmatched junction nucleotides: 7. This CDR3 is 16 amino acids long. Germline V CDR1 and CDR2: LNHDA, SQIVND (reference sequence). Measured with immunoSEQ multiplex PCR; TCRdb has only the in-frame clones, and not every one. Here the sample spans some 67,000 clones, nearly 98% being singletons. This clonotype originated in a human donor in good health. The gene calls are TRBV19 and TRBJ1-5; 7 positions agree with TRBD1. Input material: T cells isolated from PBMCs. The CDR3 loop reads CASSIITTGRNQPQHF. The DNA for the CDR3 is TGTGCCAGTAGTATCATAACGACAGGGCGCAATCAGCCCCAGCATTTT.